The sequence of this T cell receptor beta chain was determined in a study of blood T cell repertoires in COVID-19. In the case of this clone: Additional DNA sequences in this sample encode the identical CDR3.

Individuals drawn from approximately 26 US areas were about 18 to 89 years old. Individuals in the exposed group had encountered a COVID-19 case within 2 weeks preceding study entry. This CDR3 contains 13 residues. Germline CDR1 reads LNHDA; CDR2 reads SQIVND (reference sequence). V was clipped by 3 bases and J by 4 bases, with 9 bases between them. Sequencing was performed with immunoSEQ multiplex PCR; in TCRdb, only in-frame clones are kept and a portion is missing. The table lists fewer than 400,000 clones, about 85% of them singletons. The J gene is TRBJ1-2, the V gene TRBV19, with D perhaps matching TRBD1 (6 bases). This TCR derives from a woman in her twenties or thirties who had been exposed to COVID-19. The specimen sequenced was PBMCs or T cells enriched from blood (not recorded which). CDR3 amino acids: CASSIGRGYGYTF. DNA of the CDR3: TGTGCCAGTAGTATTGGCAGGGGCTATGGCTACACCTTC.